Sequencing of this T cell receptor (beta chain) was carried out in a study of T-cell reconstitution after alpha-beta-depleted transplantation in children. Study conclusions and caveats: Hyperexpanded clones declined; after one year, newly produced T cells mostly supplied diversity. At day 60, the high TCRbeta diversity found in some patients originated from recipient T cells and thymic progenitors that had survived. Several hundred expanded graft clones reportedly were the source of alpha-beta T cells about two months after transplant.

This clonotype showed up many times. The antigen remains unidentified. This sample's TCRbeta library carried unique molecular identifier barcodes. TCRdb used MiXCR to reprocess the PCR reads, holding one entry per CDR3 protein. The sample includes about 980,000 distinct CDR3 sequences, roughly 29% of them seen just once. The CDR3 is 14 amino acids. Germline V gene sequence: CDR1 SGHTA, CDR2 FQGNSA. Trimming shortened V by 1 base and J by 2 bases, and 8 bases separated the two germline ends. The TCR comes from a boy under three years old who had a stem cell transplant for SCID, so the T cells may come from the graft donor. The chain employs TRBV7-2 and TRBJ2-5; the D gene is possibly TRBD1 (6 bases). Specimen: PBMCs, mostly from graft donor cells, collected 360 days after TCRalphabeta/CD19-depleted stem cell transplant. The CDR3 DNA sequence: TGTGCCAGCAGCTTAGACAGGGTTCAAGAGACCCAGTACTTC. It codes for CASSLDRVQETQYF.